This T cell receptor (beta chain) was observed in a study of a mutant IDH1 vaccine in newly diagnosed glioma (dated by TCRdb to the early 2020s). A note on the overall study: Across visits V03 through V10, patients got a total of eight vaccinations, given in weeks 1, 3, 5, 7, 11, 15, 19 and 23. Longitudinal TCRB deep sequencing was done for some 26 treated patients, wherever samples were available for exploratory analyses. Peripheral blood was collected at six visits: V03 (baseline), V05, V07, V10, V12 and V13. Of the 25 to 35 patients who were treated, about 62% were male and about 40% were female, and the mean age was approximately 40 years. Vaccination was initiated 4-6 weeks after radiotherapy alone, or concurrently with temozolomide cycles in the chemotherapy-containing groups. Prior to enrollment, standard therapy consisting of radiotherapy alone, temozolomide alone, or radiochemotherapy with temozolomide had been administered to patients, with the combination being received by most patients.

Libraries were prepared through the immunoSEQ multiplex PCR assay. Following the manufacturer's protocol, the hsTCRB Kit was used to amplify rearranged TCR beta chain sequences. Sequencing of TCRB libraries was carried out on an Illumina MiSeq. Per the authors' processing: Demultiplexing, trimming and gene mapping were performed with the kit vendor's proprietary platform. TCRdb carries this immuneACCESS record with in-frame sequences only. Its versions omit some clonotypes, under half of them owing to an unresolved V gene in the studies checked, with the rest unexplained. V and J calls and clone size are copied from that table; D and trimming were computed from the DNA. Recorded for this sample are about 110,000 clones; under 90% of them occurred a single time. The ten largest make up roughly 0.65% of the sample. The investigation overall reported the following: It was noted by the authors that analyses of patient blood samples could not be reproduced owing to sample limitations. Pseudoprogression appeared unrelated to alterations in the top peripheral T cell clonotypes detected by TCRB sequencing. Immune responses induced by the vaccine were seen in roughly 95% of patients across multiple MHC alleles. Selection of PBMC samples for TCRB deep sequencing was based on availability.

For this clone: Its antigen remains undetermined. No quality values exist for individual bases; no much larger clone is one base distant.

Per the publication, the time point label means: week 11, during vaccination. Every vaccine dose consisted of 300 ug of a 20-mer mutant IDH1 peptide in Montanide, administered subcutaneously together with topical imiquimod. Donors had newly diagnosed WHO grade 3 or 4 IDH1-mutant astrocytomas with loss of nuclear ATRX. The samples were drawn from NOA16, a multicentre, single-arm, open-label phase I trial in Germany that tested a mutant IDH1 peptide vaccine in humans for the first time. Genomic DNA for TCRB sequencing was extracted from EDTA blood using the DNeasy Blood and Tissue Kit. V gives up 0 bases and J gives up 6 bases, and the segment between their germline ends measures 12 bases. Counted from cysteine to phenylalanine, this CDR3 has 15 amino acids. Left in the record is the CDR3 DNA by itself, 45 bases read in frame from the first base. CDR1 and CDR2 (SGHRS, YFSETQ) derive from the germline V gene.

Sequences were derived from PBMCs, sampled from a glioma patient whose treatment included an IDH1 peptide vaccine. This receptor chain uses TRBV5-1 and TRBJ2-2, with a tentative D gene TRBD2 over 6 matching bases. The origin of this receptor is a woman aged 45-65 years with glioma. The CDR3 has the sequence CASSLGRLGSGELFF. The bases read TGCGCCAGCAGCTTGGGGCGACTAGGGTCCGGGGAGCTGTTTTTT.